The source of this T cell receptor (beta chain) is a study of T cell repertoires in cytomegalovirus infection. The overall study: Indications of both CMV infection and matching HLA type were provided by public TCR beta signatures. Study results and limitations: The cumulative frequency of public TCR beta families distinguished individuals who carried CMV together with the relevant HLA. The study found HLA-C-restricted CMV-specific TCR beta clonotypes dominating the ex vivo response.

Looked up from germline, CDR1 is MDHEN and CDR2 is SYDVKM. The CDR3 runs 16 residues. With V trimmed by 6 bases and J by 4 bases, 10 bases remained unmatched. TCRdb re-derived calls from the reads in MiXCR, one entry per CDR3 protein. The table records some 450,000 distinct CDR3 sequences, roughly 30% of them present only once. As for this clonotype: Its antigen is not known.

Sequencing input: PBMCs. The TCR was taken from a human donor in good health (CMV status not recorded). Some clones in this sample may be carry-over from other donors' samples. The genes are TRBV28 and TRBJ2-3; 10 nucleotides line up with TRBD2. Written as DNA, the CDR3 is TGTGCCAGCAGCCCTTTTAGCGGGGGGAAAGCAGATACGCAGTATTTT. This codes for CASSPFSGGKADTQYF.